The TCR beta chain described here comes from a study of post-analysis software for immune sequencing data (dated by TCRdb to the mid-2010s). Background for the entire study: Relapsing-remitting, secondary progressive and progressive-relapsing multiple sclerosis were recorded as disease courses, and subtype annotation was lacking for some patients. Patient repertoires were compared against ten to eleven previously published healthy control repertoires from donors aged about 6 to 28 years. A subset of samples was prepared in parallel using single-end sample barcoding, then pooled and co-amplified after Illumina adapter ligation. The study at large found these results: The multiple sclerosis patient group was slightly younger than the control group. Normalized Chao1 diversity was significantly lower in multiple sclerosis patients than controls, suggesting substantial peripheral T-cell clonal expansion. When samples were clustered directly using the F measure, samples prepared in the same batch co-clustered strongly, which prompted a batch-effect correction. Patients showed significantly higher frequencies than controls for about five TRBV segments, among them TRBV5-6, TRBV5-1 and TRBV20-1.

As for this clonotype: Its cognate antigen has yet to be identified. Base qualities are missing; no much larger clone stands one base away.

The CDR1 and CDR2 encoded by the germline V gene are SGHTA and FQGTGA. The CDR3 measures 16 amino acids from cysteine to phenylalanine. Only CDR3 DNA is held: 48 bases, read in frame from base 1. Deletion took 0 bases off V and 6 bases off J, with a span of 15 bases between the germline ends. To demonstrate the VDJtools post-analysis software, TCR beta repertoires were profiled from the peripheral blood of some 12 young patients with multiple sclerosis. Multiple sclerosis patients were children and adolescents aged about 6 to 15 years. Receptors were amplified or captured by PCR. Sequencing was performed on an Illumina HiSeq 2500. To reduce PCR and sequencing biases, unique molecular identifiers were incorporated into the TCR beta cDNA libraries. Every 1 to 10 million input T cells yielded approximately 500,000 cDNA molecules, meaning each molecule approximated one T cell. Patient libraries were prepared and sequenced with the same protocol used for the earlier healthy control dataset. Samples belonging to the same batch were prepared together, multiplexed and sequenced on a shared HiSeq lane. Processing in the source paper ran as follows. Raw barcoded reads were processed with MIGEC, and single-read molecular identifier groups were discarded before consensus assembly and CDR3 extraction. Clonotype tables were post-analysed with VDJtools, normalizing diversity by down-sampling all datasets to the smallest sample size. Repertoire overlap clustering matched CDR3 amino acid but not nucleotide sequences to correct batch-related cross-sample contamination. The public sequencing data were trimmed at Q25 with fastp and processed into clonotypes with MiXCR by TCRdb, which kept only in-frame beta chains. Here each entry gathers all rows of one CDR3 protein and keeps the most common genes and DNA. TCRdb's processing, not the authors', yielded these V and J calls. The sample includes roughly 800,000 distinct CDR3 sequences, with roughly 58% observed a single time. The ten largest clones represent roughly 4.4% of the sample.

This receptor chain uses TRBV7-3 and TRBJ2-1; matching of 6 bases hints at TRBD2 as the D gene. The sequence was obtained from a girl aged 5-17 years with multiple sclerosis. The material sequenced was blood. The base sequence is TGTGCCAGCAGCTTAACGACTGGCCTGGGGGGCAATGAGCAGTTCTTC. It specifies CASSLTTGLGGNEQFF.